The 10 T cell receptor beta chains below come from one sample, sequenced in a study of OX40 agonist ivuxolimab in advanced cancers. The assay was immunoSEQ multiplex PCR, and TCRdb's table has in-frame clones only and misses some. The sample contains tens of thousands of clones, 90% of which appear only once. The sample in question was CD4+ or CD8+ T cells sorted from blood, obtained in a trial of the OX40 agonist ivuxolimab. The source of these receptors is an adult with an advanced solid tumor such as melanoma, head and neck, liver or kidney cancer.

DNA of the CDR3: TGTGCCAGTAGTATACCAGGACACAACTATGGCTACACCTTC. Translating gives CASSIPGHNYGYTF. The genes are TRBV19 and TRBJ1-2, with D tentatively TRBD1 (5 bases). The CDR3 sequence is 14 residues long. V lost 2 bases, J lost 2 bases, and 9 bases lay in between. Germline loops: CDR1 LNHDA, CDR2 SQIVND (reference sequence). Combining the CDR3 with reference TRBV19 and TRBJ1-2 gives the whole variable domain DGGITQSPKYLFRKEGQNVTLSCEQNLNHDAMYWYRQDPGQGLRLIYYSQIVNDFQKGDIAEGYSVSREKKESFPLTVTSAQKNPTAFYLCASSIPGHNYGYTFGSGTRLTVV.

The V gene is TRBV7-9, the J gene TRBJ2-3; D uncertain. The CDR3 consists of 14 residues. CDR1 and CDR2 (germline): SEHNR, FQNEAQ (reference sequence). The V and J ends lost 1 base and 2 bases respectively, with 7 bases between them. In DNA, the CDR3 is TGTGCCAGCAGCTTAGGATGGGCCACAGATACGCAGTATTTT. Encoded protein: CASSLGWATDTQYF.

This chain links TRBV4-1 with TRBJ2-7; 9 nucleotides align to TRBD2. Germline CDR1 is MGHRA and CDR2 is YSYEKL. Trimming at V came to 1 base and at J to 0 bases, leaving 7 bases not matched to a gene. The CDR3 runs 17 residues. CDR3 residues: CASSQGGGSGSSYEQYF. CDR3 nucleotides: TGCGCCAGCAGCCAAGGAGGAGGTAGCGGGAGCTCCTACGAGCAGTACTTC.

The chain employs TRBV28 and TRBJ2-7, with 8 positions matching TRBD2. The CDR3 totals 17 residues. Losses at the gene ends were 1 base for V and 4 bases for J; bases not matched to a gene: 12. From germline, CDR1 is MDHEN and CDR2 SYDVKM. The CDR3 DNA follows: TGTGCCAGCAGTTTATTACGGGGGACTAGGGGCCAATACGAGCAGTACTTC. Its protein is CASSLLRGTRGQYEQYF.

The V and J genes are TRBV5-1 and TRBJ2-1, with D maybe TRBD2 (5 bases). Germline V CDR1 and CDR2: SGHRS, YFSETQ. CDR3 length: 11 amino acids. The V end was cut by 5 bases, the J end by 11 bases, with 11 bases between. The CDR3 DNA reads as TGCGCCAGCAGGGACTCCCGAAAGCAGTTCTTC. Translation gives CASRDSRKQFF. Combining the CDR3 with reference TRBV5-1 and TRBJ2-1 gives the whole variable domain KAGVTQTPRYLIKTRGQQVTLSCSPISGHRSVSWYQQTPGQGLQFLFEYFSETQRNKGNFPGRFSGRQFSNSRSEMNVSTLELGDSALYLCASRDSRKQFFGPGTRLTVL.

CDR3 loop: CASRENPGGYTF. The DNA for the CDR3 is TGTGCCAGCAGGGAAAATCCAGGTGGCTACACCTTC. The chain couples TRBV27 to TRBJ1-2; D gene unclear. V lost 6 bases, J lost 7 bases, and 12 bases lay in between. Germline V gene lookup returns CDR1 MNHEY and CDR2 SMNVEV (reference sequence). The CDR3 is made up of 12 amino acids.

This chain connects TRBV18 to TRBJ2-1; 13 nucleotides line up with TRBD2. The CDR3 contains 14 residues. Trimming cost V 3 bases and J 10 bases; bases outside gene matches: 3. Per the germline V gene, CDR1 is KGHSH and CDR2 is LQKENI. The CDR3, as DNA: TGTGCCAGCTCACCGACTAGCGGGAGGCCCGAGCAGTTCTTC. The encoded protein is CASSPTSGRPEQFF.

This clone was observed a few times. Here the CDR3 DNA reads TGTGCCAGTAGTACACAGGGAATGGATACGCAGTATTTT. This sequence encodes CASSTQGMDTQYF. The chain combines TRBV19 with TRBJ2-3; possible D gene TRBD1, 6 bases. The V end lost 4 bases, the J end lost 6 bases, and 11 bases lay between the germline ends. CDR3 length: 13 amino acids. Germline lookup yields CDR1 LNHDA and CDR2 SQIVND (reference sequence).

V and J are TRBV18 and TRBJ2-2; no clear D. Per germline, CDR1 KGHSH and CDR2 LQKENI. This CDR3 has 14 amino acids. V was pared by 8 bases and J by 0 bases, with 10 bases between. The CDR3, as DNA: TGTGCCAGCCGTAAAGGGACGAACACCGGGGAGCTGTTTTTT. Amino acids: CASRKGTNTGELFF.

This sequence joins TRBV19 and TRBJ2-5, with 7 bases matching TRBD1. The J call may be mistaken, given a closer DNA end match to TRBJ2-7. The CDR3 is 13 residues long. The germline V gene encodes CDR1 LNHDA and CDR2 SQIVND (reference sequence). The CDR3: CASTTDRYGEQYF. The DNA for the CDR3 is TGTGCCAGTACCACGGACAGGTACGGCGAGCAGTACTTC.